The TCR beta chain under discussion was sequenced for a study of T cells after yellow fever vaccination. The CDR3 is 11 residues long. V lost 3 bases and J lost 7, with 9 bases in between. CDR1 and CDR2 (germline): SQVTM, ANQGSEA. TCRdb used MiXCR to reprocess the 5' RACE reads, holding one entry per CDR3 protein. Here the sample spans hundreds of thousands of distinct CDR3 sequences, 19% being singletons. This clonotype has at least ten counts. The chain couples TRBV29-1 to TRBJ1-1, with D hard to call. The material sequenced was PBMCs, taken 15 days after the yellow fever booster vaccination. This TCR came from a man aged 30-40 years who received the YFV17D yellow fever vaccine. The CDR3 here is CSVDKTDEAFF. CDR3 DNA: TGCAGCGTTGACAAGACGGATGAAGCTTTCTTT.